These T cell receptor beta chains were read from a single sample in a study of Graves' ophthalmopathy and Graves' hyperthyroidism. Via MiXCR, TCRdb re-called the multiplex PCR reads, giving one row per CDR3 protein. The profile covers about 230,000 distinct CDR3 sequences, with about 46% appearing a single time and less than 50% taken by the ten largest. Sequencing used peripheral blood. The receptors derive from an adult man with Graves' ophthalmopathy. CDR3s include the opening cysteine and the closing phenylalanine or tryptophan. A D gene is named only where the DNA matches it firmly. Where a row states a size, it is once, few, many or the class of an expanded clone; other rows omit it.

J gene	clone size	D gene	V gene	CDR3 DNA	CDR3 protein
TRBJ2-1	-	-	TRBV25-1	TGTGCCAACCCACAGGGCGGATCCTACAATGAGCAGTTCTTC	CANPQGGSYNEQFF
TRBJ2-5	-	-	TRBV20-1	TGCAGTGGTAAGGTGGACTGGCAAGAGACCCAGTACTTC	CSGKVDWQETQYF
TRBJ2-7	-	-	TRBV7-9	TGTGCCAGCAGCTTAGCCGCTGGTAGCTCCTACGAGCAGTACTTC	CASSLAAGSSYEQYF
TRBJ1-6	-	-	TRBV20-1	TGCAGTGCTAGAGAAGAGATAGGTTCACCCCTCCACTTT	CSAREEIGSPLHF
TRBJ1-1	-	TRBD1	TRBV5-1	TGCGCCAGCAGCTGGTCAGGGGGGGACACTGAAGCTTTCTTT	CASSWSGGDTEAFF
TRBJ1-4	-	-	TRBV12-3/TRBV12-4	TGTGCCAGCAGTTCAGGGGAAGGTGAAAAACTGTTTTTT	CASSSGEGEKLFF
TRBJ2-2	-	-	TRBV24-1	TGTGCCACCCGAGATCAGGGGACCGGGGAGCTGTTTTTT	CATRDQGTGELFF
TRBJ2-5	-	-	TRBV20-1	TGCAGTGCTAGAGCCCAGACAGGAGACCCCCAGTACTTC	CSARAQTGDPQYF
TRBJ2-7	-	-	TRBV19	TGTGCCAGTAGTAAGGTCTTTTCCTACGAGCAGTACTTC	CASSKVFSYEQYF
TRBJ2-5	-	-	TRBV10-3	TGTGCCATCAGCCCCGGGTTGCGGGTAGAGACCCAGTACTTC	CAISPGLRVETQYF
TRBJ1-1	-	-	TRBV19	TGTGCCAAACCCGTGGGAGGGAAAGGAAGGAACACTGAAGCTTTCTTT	CAKPVGGKGRNTEAFF
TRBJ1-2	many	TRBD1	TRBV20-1	TGCAGTGCTAGAACACAGGGGGATCACTATGGCTACACCTTC	CSARTQGDHYGYTF
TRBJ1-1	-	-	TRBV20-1	TGCAGTGCTAGAGCAGTTGGGGGTCGTGGCACTGAAGCTTTCTTT	CSARAVGGRGTEAFF
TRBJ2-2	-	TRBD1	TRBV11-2	TGTGCCAGCAACAGACAGGGTGGGACCGGGGAGCTGTTTTTT	CASNRQGGTGELFF
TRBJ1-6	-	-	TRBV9	TGTGCCAGCAGTTCCGGACAGTTGATGAATTCACCCCTCCACTTT	CASSSGQLMNSPLHF
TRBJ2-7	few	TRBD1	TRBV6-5	TGTGCCAGCAGCTTTGGGACAGGCAGGTACGAGCAGTACTTC	CASSFGTGRYEQYF
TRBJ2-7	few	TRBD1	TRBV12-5	TGTGCCAGCAGCTTAGGGGGCCGCTCCCTGGACGAGCAGTACTTC	CASSLGGRSLDEQYF
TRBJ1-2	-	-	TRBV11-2	TGTGCCAGCAGCATTAACGGCCAGGGAGGGTCTGGCTACACCTTC	CASSINGQGGSGYTF
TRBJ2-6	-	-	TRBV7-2	TGTGCCAGCAGCCCCACCGGTGGACAGGGGGCCAACGTCCTGACTTTC	CASSPTGGQGANVLTF
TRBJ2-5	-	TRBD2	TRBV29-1	TGCAGTGCTACTTCCGGGACTAGCGGGGTAGAGACCCAGTACTTC	CSATSGTSGVETQYF
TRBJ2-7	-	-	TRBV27	TGTGCCAGCAGTACCCTGCCCGGGACGGAAACCTACGAGCAGTACTTC	CASSTLPGTETYEQYF
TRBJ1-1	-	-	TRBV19	TGTGCCAGTATGAGGGACGGAGGAGTCATGAACACTGAAGCTTTCTTT	CASMRDGGVMNTEAFF
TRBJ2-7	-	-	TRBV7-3	TGTGCCAGCAGTCCCGCACGGAACAGGGCCAACGAGCAGTACTTC	CASSPARNRANEQYF
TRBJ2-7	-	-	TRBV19	TGTGCCAGTAGTATTGGTAGAGGGGCCTCCTACGAGCAGTACTTC	CASSIGRGASYEQYF
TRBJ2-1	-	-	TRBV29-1	TGCAGCCCAGTCAACTCCTACAATGAGCAGTTCTTC	CSPVNSYNEQFF
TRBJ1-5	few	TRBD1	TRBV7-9	TGTGCCAGCAGCTTTTTCTGGACAGGGTTCGGCAATCAGCCCCAGCATTTT	CASSFFWTGFGNQPQHF
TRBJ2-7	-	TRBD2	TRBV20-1	TGCAGTGCTAGTAAGCGGGGGGGCGATTACGAGCAGTACTTC	CSASKRGGDYEQYF
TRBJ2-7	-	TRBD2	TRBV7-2	TGTGCCAGCAGCTTATCCACGCTAGCGGGAGGGCCCCACCACGAGCAGTACTTC	CASSLSTLAGGPHHEQYF
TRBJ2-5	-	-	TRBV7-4	-	CASSTTTGDYGYTFGSGEETQYF
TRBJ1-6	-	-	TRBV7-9	TGTGCCAGCAGCTTAGTACAGGGTCCTTCACCCCTCCACTTT	CASSLVQGPSPLHF
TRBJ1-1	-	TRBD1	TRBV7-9	TGTGCCAGCAGCTTAGCGGGACAGGGAAGTGGCACTGAAGCTTTCTTT	CASSLAGQGSGTEAFF
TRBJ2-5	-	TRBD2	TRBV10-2	TGTGCCAGCAGCCAAGGGGGAGCGGGGGCGGAGGAGACCCAGTACTTC	CASSQGGAGAEETQYF
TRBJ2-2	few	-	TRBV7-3	TGTGCCAGCAGCCCACCGGGACAAGGTACCGGGGAGCTGTTTTTT	CASSPPGQGTGELFF
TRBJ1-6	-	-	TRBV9	TGTGCCAGCAGCGTACTAGGCAGCCTCCACTTT	CASSVLGSLHF
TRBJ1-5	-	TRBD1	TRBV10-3	TGTGCCAGCAGTAACCGGGACAGGACCAATCAGCCCCAGCATTTT	CASSNRDRTNQPQHF
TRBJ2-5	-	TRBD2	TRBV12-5	TGTGCTAGTGGCTGGGGACTAGCGTCTCAAGAGACCCAGTACTTC	CASGWGLASQETQYF
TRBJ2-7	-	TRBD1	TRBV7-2	TGTGCCAGCAGCTTCCGGACAGGGCCTACCTACGAGCAGTACTTC	CASSFRTGPTYEQYF
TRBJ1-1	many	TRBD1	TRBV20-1	TGCAGTGCAGCAGGGGGCTACACTGAAGCTTTCTTT	CSAAGGYTEAFF
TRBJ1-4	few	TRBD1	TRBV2	TGTGCCAGCAGTGGACAGGGGCCCTATGAAAAACTGTTTTTT	CASSGQGPYEKLFF
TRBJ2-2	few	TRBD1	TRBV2	TGTGCCAGCAGTGAAGCCAGGACAGGGGCGAACACCGGGGAGCTGTTTTTT	CASSEARTGANTGELFF
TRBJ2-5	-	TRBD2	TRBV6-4	TGTGCCAGCAGTGCGACTAGCGGGAGCAGTGAGACCCAGTACTTC	CASSATSGSSETQYF
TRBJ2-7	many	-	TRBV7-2	TGTGCCAGCAGCTCGGGACATACGGGCGAGCAGTACTTC	CASSSGHTGEQYF
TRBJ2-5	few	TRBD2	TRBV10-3	TGTGCCATCAGTGACGCTAGCGGGGGAGCGGGGACCCAGTACTTC	CAISDASGGAGTQYF
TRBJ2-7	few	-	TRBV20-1	TGCAGTGCCCTAGACCCGAGGTCCTACGAGCAGTACTTC	CSALDPRSYEQYF
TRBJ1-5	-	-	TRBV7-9	TGTGCCAGCAGCTCAGTCACGGCAAATCAGCCCCAGCATTTT	CASSSVTANQPQHF
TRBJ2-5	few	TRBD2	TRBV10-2	TGCGCCAGCAGTGTAGGACTAGCGCAAGAGACCCAGTACTTC	CASSVGLAQETQYF
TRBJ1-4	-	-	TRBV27	TGTGCCAGCAGTTCGGGGGCTAATGAAAAACTGTTTTTT	CASSSGANEKLFF
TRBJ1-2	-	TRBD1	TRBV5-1	TGCGCCAGCAGCTTGGATCAGGGGGCGTCTGTCTATGGCTACACCTTC	CASSLDQGASVYGYTF